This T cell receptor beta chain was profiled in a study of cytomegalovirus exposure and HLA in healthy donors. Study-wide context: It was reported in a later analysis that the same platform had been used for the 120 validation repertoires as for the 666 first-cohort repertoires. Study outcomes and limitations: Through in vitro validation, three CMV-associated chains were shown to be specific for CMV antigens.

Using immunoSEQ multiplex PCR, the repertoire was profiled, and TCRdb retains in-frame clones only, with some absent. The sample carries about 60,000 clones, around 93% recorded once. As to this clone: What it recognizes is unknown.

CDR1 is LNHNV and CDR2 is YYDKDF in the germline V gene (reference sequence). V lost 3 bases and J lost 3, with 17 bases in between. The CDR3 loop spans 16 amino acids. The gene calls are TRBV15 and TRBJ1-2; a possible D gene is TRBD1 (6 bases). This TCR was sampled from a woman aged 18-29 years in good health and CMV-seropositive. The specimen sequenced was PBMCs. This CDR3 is CATSRDSRGSDYGYTF. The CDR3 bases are TGTGCCACCAGCAGGGATTCCAGGGGATCGGACTATGGCTACACCTTC.